These 13 T cell receptor beta chains came from one sample sequenced in a study of blood T cells in healthy people across ages. Through a sample-barcoded 5' primer and a J-beta primer mix, a second PCR was run for roughly 6 to 12 cycles. One entry per CDR3 protein results from TCRdb running MiXCR on the 5' RACE reads. Of under 1,000,000 distinct CDR3 sequences in the sample, around 36% were seen once. The source material was blood. The receptors were gathered from a young man in good health.

The chain carries TRBV2 and TRBJ2-3, with D possibly being TRBD1 or TRBD2 (7 bases each). The CDR3 loop spans 15 amino acids. The V gene lost 2 bases and the J gene lost 3 bases, with 12 bases spanning the gap. Germline CDR1 is SNHLY and CDR2 is FYNNEI. Written as DNA, the CDR3 is TGTGCCAGCAGTGAACAGGGGGGGAAGACAGATACGCAGTATTTT. Encoded protein: CASSEQGGKTDTQYF.

This clonotype was found a few times. J is TRBJ2-3 and V is TRBV9, with TRBD2 as a possible D gene (7 bases). Germline lookup yields CDR1 SGDLS and CDR2 YYNGEE. The CDR3 runs 16 residues. V was clipped by 4 bases and J by 2 bases, with 17 bases between them. This CDR3 reads CASSPTAGAITDTQYF. CDR3 sequence (DNA): TGTGCCAGCAGCCCAACGGCGGGGGCTATCACAGATACGCAGTATTTT.

This clonotype occurred a few times. The chain recombines TRBV9 with TRBJ2-6; D possibly corresponds to TRBD2 (5 bases). Trimming removed 2 bases at V and 0 bases at J, with 15 bases between. CDR1 is SGDLS, CDR2 YYNGEE, per germline. The CDR3 spans 18 residues. The CDR3 sequence: CASSVSVEGTSGANVLTF. The DNA of the CDR3 is TGTGCCAGCAGCGTCTCCGTTGAGGGAACCTCTGGGGCCAACGTCCTGACTTTC.

Concerning this clonotype itself: Compared with germline, one end of the junction differs, possibly owing to a read error. V usage is TRBV7-2 and J usage is TRBJ2-1, with TRBD2 matching over 8 bases. The CDR3 runs 15 residues. The germline gives CDR1 SGHTA, CDR2 FQGNSA. DNA of the CDR3: TGTGCCAGCAGCGTAGCGGGGCGTTCCTACAATGAGCAGTTCTTC. It is translated as CASSVAGRSYNEQFF.

This clonotype showed up many times. V is TRBV12-3 or TRBV12-4 and J is TRBJ2-1; D call uncertain. The V and J ends lost 3 bases and 8 bases respectively, with 8 bases between them. This CDR3 is built from 12 residues. CDR3 DNA: TGTGCCAGCAGTTTTCCGTCAGATGAGCAGTTCTTC. It codes for CASSFPSDEQFF.

For this clonotype: At one end the junction does not follow the germline gene, possibly because of a read error. The chain joins TRBV12-3 or TRBV12-4 to TRBJ2-3; a possible D gene is TRBD2 (5 bases). This CDR3 region has 14 residues. CDR3 sequence: CASSFPGRADMQYF. The CDR3 nucleotides are TGTGCCAGCAGTTTCCCGGGGAGAGCAGATATGCAGTATTTT.

This clonotype was observed once. This sequence joins TRBV10-3 and TRBJ1-6; D perhaps matches TRBD1 (6 bases). CDR3 length: 14 residues. The germline V gene has CDR1 ENHRY and CDR2 SYGVKD. V was pared by 6 bases and J by 7 bases, with 13 bases between. CDR3 protein: CAIRGARVNSPLHF. The CDR3 nucleotides read TGTGCCATCAGGGGGGCCAGGGTAAATTCACCCCTCCACTTT.

The V gene is TRBV25-1, the J gene TRBJ1-1, with TRBD1 identical over 8 bases. The germline gives CDR1 MGHDK, CDR2 SYGVNS. V was clipped by 9 bases and J by 4 bases; unmatched bases: 7. The CDR3 is 13 residues long. In nucleotides, the CDR3 is TGTGCCAGTCAGACAGGGGCCGGCACTGAAGCTTTCTTT. This translates into CASQTGAGTEAFF.

This clonotype has at least ten counts. The chain combines TRBV6-2 or TRBV6-3 with TRBJ2-5; the D is unclear. CDR1 is MNHEY and CDR2 is SVGEGT in the germline V gene. The ends were cut back, 2 bases at V and 2 bases at J, with 9 bases in the middle. The CDR3 consists of 14 residues. CDR3 DNA: TGTGCCAGCAGTTACATTAGTCAGCAAGAGACCCAGTACTTC. This gives the protein CASSYISQQETQYF.

This sequence joins TRBV7-9 and TRBJ1-2, with 7 positions matching TRBD1. This CDR3 comprises 17 residues. V lost 6 bases to trimming and J lost 6 bases; unmatched junction nucleotides: 19. Per germline, CDR1 SEHNR and CDR2 FQNEAQ (reference sequence). The CDR3 region has the DNA TGTGCCAGCAGTCGTGGAGGGACAGACTCGCGGGTAAATGGCTACACCTTC. Translation gives CASSRGGTDSRVNGYTF.

This rearrangement joins TRBV2 to TRBJ2-3; no reliable D call. The CDR3 runs 14 residues. Germline CDR1 and CDR2: SNHLY and FYNNEI. The V and J ends lost 1 base and 7 bases respectively, with 12 bases between them. This CDR3 reads CASSEGWDPNTQYF. The CDR3 DNA follows: TGTGCCAGCAGTGAAGGGTGGGATCCCAATACGCAGTATTTT.

Points on this clonotype: A read error may be the cause here, since a much bigger clone is one base away. The V call is TRBV29-1, the J call TRBJ2-1, with 9 bases matching TRBD1. This CDR3 contains 15 residues. Germline lookup yields CDR1 SQVTM and CDR2 ANQGSEA. The V segment lost 4 bases and the J segment 10 bases; nucleotides outside the gene matches: 14. The CDR3 DNA follows: TGCAGCGTTGTTCAGCCCACAGGGGGCTCCTACGAGCAGTTCTTC. It encodes CSVVQPTGGSYEQFF.

This chain connects TRBV5-1 to TRBJ1-1, with D perhaps matching TRBD1 (6 bases). Trimming cost V 4 bases and J 1 base, with 14 bases left between them. The germline V gene has CDR1 SGHRS and CDR2 YFSETQ. The CDR3 is 15 amino acids. The CDR3 DNA is TGCGCCAGCAGCGGACAGCTCAACCGGAACACTGAAGCTTTCTTT. Its translation is CASSGQLNRNTEAFF. The variable domain in full, completed from reference TRBV5-1 and TRBJ1-1, reads KAGVTQTPRYLIKTRGQQVTLSCSPISGHRSVSWYQQTPGQGLQFLFEYFSETQRNKGNFPGRFSGRQFSNSRSEMNVSTLELGDSALYLCASSGQLNRNTEAFFGQGTRLTVV.